A selection of T cell receptor beta chains follows, all from one sample in a study of control samples from healthy donors and cancer patients. Produced via immunoSEQ multiplex PCR; TCRdb's table is partial and in-frame only. The top ten clones hold 13% of a sample with about 270,000 clones, roughly 87% of them seen once. The source material was PBMCs. The receptors were gathered from a woman aged 55-70 years with lung cancer. CDR3s include the opening cysteine and the closing phenylalanine or tryptophan. D genes are given only for firm matches. Only part of the rows carry a size: once, few, many, or a class if the clone is expanded.

v_call: TRBV5-1
d_call: TRBD2
j_call: TRBJ2-2
clone_size: NA
cdr3_aa: CASSAGTSPTGELFF
cdr3_nt: TGCGCCAGCAGCGCCGGGACTAGCCCCACCGGGGAGCTGTTTTTT

v_call: TRBV5-1
d_call: TRBD2
j_call: TRBJ2-3
clone_size: NA
cdr3_aa: CASSPGLVGTDTQYF
cdr3_nt: TGCGCCAGCAGCCCGGGACTAGTGGGCACAGATACGCAGTATTTT

v_call: TRBV19
d_call: TRBD1
j_call: TRBJ1-3
clone_size: NA
cdr3_aa: CASSTGQITGNTIYF
cdr3_nt: TGTGCCAGTAGTACGGGACAGATAACTGGAAACACCATATATTTT

v_call: TRBV10-3
d_call: NA
j_call: TRBJ2-5
clone_size: NA
cdr3_aa: CAISDPGQHETQYF
cdr3_nt: TGTGCCATCAGTGATCCGGGGCAGCACGAGACCCAGTACTTC

v_call: TRBV19
d_call: TRBD2
j_call: TRBJ2-1
clone_size: NA
cdr3_aa: CASTSMGGLAGEQFF
cdr3_nt: TGTGCCAGTACCTCTATGGGGGGACTAGCGGGAGAGCAGTTCTTC

v_call: TRBV10-1
d_call: NA
j_call: TRBJ2-1
clone_size: few
cdr3_aa: CASSDRGRQFF
cdr3_nt: TGCGCCAGCAGTGACAGGGGTCGGCAGTTCTTC

v_call: TRBV6-1
d_call: TRBD1
j_call: TRBJ1-3
clone_size: NA
cdr3_aa: CASSEGRGPSDLSGNTIYF
cdr3_nt: TGTGCCAGCAGTGAAGGCAGGGGGCCGTCAGATCTCTCTGGAAACACCATATATTTT

v_call: TRBV7-9
d_call: NA
j_call: TRBJ1-6
clone_size: NA
cdr3_aa: CASSAGSSYNSPLHF
cdr3_nt: TGTGCCAGCAGCGCAGGGAGCTCCTATAATTCACCCCTCCACTTT

v_call: TRBV18
d_call: TRBD1
j_call: TRBJ2-5
clone_size: NA
cdr3_aa: CASSPPGTGEETQYF
cdr3_nt: TGTGCCAGCTCACCACCCGGGACAGGGGAAGAGACCCAGTACTTC

v_call: TRBV18
d_call: NA
j_call: TRBJ2-3
clone_size: NA
cdr3_aa: CASSLLILTDTQYF
cdr3_nt: TGTGCCAGCTCACTGCTCATCCTCACAGATACGCAGTATTTT